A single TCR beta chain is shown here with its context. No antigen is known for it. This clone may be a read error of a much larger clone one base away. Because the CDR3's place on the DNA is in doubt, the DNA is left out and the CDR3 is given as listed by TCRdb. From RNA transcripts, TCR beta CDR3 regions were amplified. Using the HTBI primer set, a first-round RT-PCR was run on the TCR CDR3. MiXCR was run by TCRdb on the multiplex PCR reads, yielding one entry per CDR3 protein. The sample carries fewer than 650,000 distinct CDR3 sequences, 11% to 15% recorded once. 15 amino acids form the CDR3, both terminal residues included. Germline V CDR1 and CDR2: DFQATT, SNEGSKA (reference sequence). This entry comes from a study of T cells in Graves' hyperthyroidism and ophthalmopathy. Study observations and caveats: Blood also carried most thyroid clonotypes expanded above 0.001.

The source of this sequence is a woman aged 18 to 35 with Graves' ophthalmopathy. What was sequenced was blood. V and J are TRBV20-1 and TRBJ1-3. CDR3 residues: CSASPEWASGNTIHF.